This T cell receptor (beta chain) was sequenced for a study of blood T cell repertoires in COVID-19. Clones were read by immunoSEQ multiplex PCR, and TCRdb kept only the in-frame ones, dropping some. Here the sample spans around 94,000 clones, just under 85% being singletons. Germline CDR1 and CDR2: SGHVS and FQNEAQ. Deletions cut 5 bases from V and 9 bases from J, with 21 bases between. CDR3 size: 15 residues. The receptor was isolated from a man aged 45 to 65 with acute or convalescent COVID-19. The source material was peripheral blood. This chain joins TRBV7-8 and TRBJ2-3; D may be TRBD2 (6 bases). The CDR3 region has the DNA TGTGCCAGCAGCCTAACGGGAGAACCCTCTGGCACGCAGTATTTT. Residues: CASSLTGEPSGTQYF.